The TCR beta chain under discussion was sequenced for a study of cytomegalovirus exposure and HLA in healthy donors. In nominal health when sampled, donors likely had unrecorded immune exposures nonetheless. The CDR3 loop spans 16 amino acids. CDR1 is MNHEY and CDR2 is SMNVEV in the germline V gene (reference sequence). Study observations and caveats: Being indistinguishable, some V segments were excluded, TRBV6-2 and TRBV6-3 among them.

As for this clone: Antigen unknown.

Primers included in the PCR were 60 Vbeta and 13 Jbeta primers. Sequencing was performed with immunoSEQ multiplex PCR; in TCRdb, only in-frame clones are kept and a portion is missing. Of under 200,000 clones listed, 65% to 70% are singletons. This sequence was found in a woman aged 18-29 years in good health and CMV-seropositive. Specimen: PBMCs. The V and J genes are TRBV27 and TRBJ2-1, with a weak D call TRBD2 (5 bases). CDR3 nucleotides: TGTGCAAGGCAAGCGGAAATAAAGAGCTCCTACAATGAGCAGTTCTTC. It specifies CARQAEIKSSYNEQFF.